Shown below are 4 T cell receptor beta chains from a single sample sequenced in a study of T cells in narcolepsy (dated by TCRdb to 2016 to 2019). The library was built by means of the immunoSEQ multiplex PCR assay. Imported from immuneACCESS, the table was reduced by TCRdb to in-frame sequences with V and J called. These copies leave out some clones; in studies compared against another copy, an unresolved V gene accounts for under half, and the cause of the remainder is not known. This sample holds some 30,000 clones; around 87% were observed only once. In total, the top ten clones hold roughly 1% of the sample. Material for sequencing was memory (CD45RA-) CD4+ T cells from blood. The label giving this sample's cell subset or site can be read as: memory T cells sorted ex vivo from peripheral blood. All receptors derive from a human donor in good health.

This sequence joins TRBV9 and TRBJ1-2; 11 bases fit TRBD1. The trim removed 3 bases at V and 1 base at J, leaving 2 bases unmatched. The CDR3 runs 15 residues. Germline lookup yields CDR1 SGDLS and CDR2 YYNGEE. The CDR3 spells CASSAGTGGNYGYTF. The CDR3 DNA reads as TGTGCCAGCAGCGCCGGGACAGGGGGTAACTATGGCTACACCTTC.

V and J are TRBV7-2 and TRBJ1-5, with 9 bases lining up with TRBD1. CDR3 length: 15 amino acids. The germline CDR1 and CDR2 sequences are SGHTA and FQGNSA. The ends lost 4 bases at V and 1 base at J; junction bases unmatched: 2. This chain's CDR3 is CASSSTGGSNQPQHF. In nucleotides, the CDR3 is TGTGCCAGCAGCTCGACAGGGGGAAGCAATCAGCCCCAGCATTTT.

V and J are TRBV5-4 and TRBJ2-3; D is possibly TRBD2 (6 bases). There are 17 residues in the CDR3. Germline values: CDR1 SGHNT, CDR2 YYREEE (reference sequence). Trimming removed 3 bases at V and 3 bases at J, with 20 bases between. CDR3 coding DNA: TGTGCCAGCAGCTCGGCCTCGGAGGGGCGTGGGACAGATACGCAGTATTTT. This encodes CASSSASEGRGTDTQYF. Together with reference TRBV5-4 and TRBJ2-3, the CDR3 gives the full variable domain: ETGVTQSPTHLIKTRGQQVTLRCSSQSGHNTVSWYQQALGQGPQFIFQYYREEENGRGNFPPRFSGLQFPNYSSELNVNALELDDSALYLCASSSASEGRGTDTQYFGPGTRLTVL.

The chain employs TRBV7-3 and TRBJ2-2, with D possibly matching TRBD2 (6 bases). The CDR3 is 15 residues long. Per germline, CDR1 SGHTA and CDR2 FQGTGA. V shed 5 bases and J shed 6 bases, with 16 bases lying between them. The CDR3 sequence: CASSRDWRSAGELFF. In DNA form, the CDR3 reads TGTGCCAGCAGCCGGGACTGGCGATCAGCCGGGGAGCTGTTTTTT. Looking up the rest from reference TRBV7-3 and TRBJ2-2 gives the full variable domain: GAGVSQTPSNKVTEKGKYVELRCDPISGHTALYWYRQSLGQGPEFLIYFQGTGAADDSGLPNDRFFAVRPEGSVSTLKIQRTERGDSAVYLCASSRDWRSAGELFFGEGSRLTVL.